Following are 20 T cell receptor beta chains from one sample sequenced in a study of T cell repertoires in cytomegalovirus infection. Their recognized antigens are unknown. TCRdb analysed the reads with MiXCR anew, one entry per CDR3 protein. The table has 450,000 to 650,000 distinct CDR3 sequences, 40% seen once. The sequences come from cultured PBMCs, collected from culture after CMV antigen stimulation. The receptors were sampled from a human donor in good health (CMV status not recorded). Some clones in this sample may be carry-over from other donors' samples.

The chain carries TRBV7-8 and TRBJ2-7; unclear D gene. CDR1 and CDR2 from the germline V gene are SGHVS and FQNEAQ. Deletions cut 5 bases from V and 1 base from J, with 9 bases between. The CDR3 has 13 residues. The CDR3 nucleotides read TGTGCCAGCAGCGTCACGATTTCCTACGAGCAGTACTTC. This sequence encodes CASSVTISYEQYF.

For this clonotype: The germline gene is not matched at one end of the junction; a read error may be the cause. J is TRBJ2-3 and V is TRBV6-2 or TRBV6-3, with D possibly being TRBD1 or TRBD2 (5 bases each). CDR1 and CDR2 from the germline V gene are MNHEY and SVGEGT. The CDR3 is 15 amino acids. This CDR3 reads CASSLRVNTGTPEGF. CDR3 nucleotide sequence: TGTGCCAGCAGCCTACGGGTCAATACCGGGACGCCCGAAGGTTTT.

The sample holds one count of this clonotype. The chain has TRBV5-4 and TRBJ2-2; D is perhaps TRBD1 (5 bases). The V gene's germline CDR1 is SGHNT and CDR2 YYREEE (reference sequence). With 3 bases removed from V and 1 base from J, the gap between germline ends came to 10 bases. The CDR3 has 15 residues. CDR3 nucleotides: TGTGCCAGCAGCTCGCGACAGCAGAACACCGGGGAGCTGTTTTTT. Residues: CASSSRQQNTGELFF.

In its sample, this clonotype was seen a few times. V gene TRBV7-6 combines with J gene TRBJ2-5; the D is unclear. The CDR3 runs to 14 residues. Between the trimmed V and J ends, which lost 1 base and 5 bases, there was a span of 11 bases. CDR1 SGHVS and CDR2 FNYEAQ come from the germline V gene. The CDR3 nucleotides read TGTGCCAGCAGCTTAGTTGTTCGCCAGGAGACCCAGTACTTC. Translating gives CASSLVVRQETQYF.

J is TRBJ2-1 and V is TRBV5-1; TRBD2 matches 15 bases. From germline, CDR1 is SGHRS and CDR2 YFSETQ. V lost 4 bases and J lost 10; bases outside the gene matches: 12. CDR3 length equals 17 residues. The CDR3 region is CASSREPGTSGGLEQFF. The CDR3 nucleotides read TGCGCCAGCAGCAGAGAACCTGGGACTAGCGGGGGGCTCGAGCAGTTCTTC.

This rearrangement joins TRBV19 to TRBJ1-5, with 7 bases matching TRBD1. Germline assignment: CDR1 LNHDA and CDR2 SQIVND (reference sequence). This CDR3 has 17 residues. V was pared by 8 bases and J by 0 bases, with 13 bases of the junction left unmatched. The CDR3 here is CASFTFRQGGSNQPQHF. As DNA, the CDR3 is TGTGCCAGTTTCACCTTCCGACAGGGCGGTAGCAATCAGCCCCAGCATTTT.

The chain links TRBV25-1 to TRBJ1-6; D unclear. There are 15 residues in the CDR3. With 1 base removed from V and 5 bases from J, the gap between germline ends came to 9 bases. Germline CDR1 is MGHDK and CDR2 is SYGVNS. For the CDR3, the DNA is TGTGCCAGCAGTGAATCGGGAGTCCATAATTCACCCCTCCACTTT. Its translation is CASSESGVHNSPLHF.

This clonotype was seen only a few times. This chain uses TRBV7-9 with TRBJ1-4; D perhaps matches TRBD1 (6 bases). Germline V gene data show CDR1 as SEHNR and CDR2 as FQNEAQ (reference sequence). V gave up 10 bases and J gave up 2 bases, with 17 bases separating them. This CDR3 region has 15 residues. CDR3 sequence reads: CATAPNRATNEKLFF. The CDR3 bases are TGTGCCACGGCCCCTAACAGGGCTACTAATGAAAAACTGTTTTTT.

The chain employs TRBV6-5 and TRBJ2-3, with 13 bases identical to TRBD2. The CDR3 covers 18 residues. Per germline, CDR1 MNHEY and CDR2 SVGAGI. The V segment lost 6 bases and the J segment 5 bases; nucleotides outside the gene matches: 14. In DNA, the CDR3 is TGTGCCAGCAGACCTCCCAGTCCGGGACTAGCGGGGAGAGATACGCAGTATTTT. It encodes CASRPPSPGLAGRDTQYF.

The chain carries TRBV5-1 and TRBJ2-5; D not resolved. V shed 1 base and J shed 1 base, with 14 bases lying between them. CDR3 length equals 16 residues. The germline gives CDR1 SGHRS, CDR2 YFSETQ. The CDR3 bases are TGCGCCAGCAGCTTGTCCGGAGCTCGTACCCAAGAGACCCAGTACTTC. Protein product: CASSLSGARTQETQYF.

This chain links TRBV19 with TRBJ1-5; TRBD1 might be the D (6 bases). CDR1 and CDR2 (germline): LNHDA, SQIVND (reference sequence). V lost 3 bases and J lost 7, with 19 bases in between. The length of the CDR3 is 16 residues. The CDR3 is CASSIASGGGGQPQHF. The DNA for the CDR3 is TGTGCCAGTAGTATCGCTTCAGGTGGGGGCGGCCAGCCCCAGCATTTT.

The rearrangement uses TRBV5-4 and TRBJ2-7, with no clear D. Between the trimmed V and J ends, which lost 0 bases and 11 bases, there was a span of 15 bases. This CDR3 comprises 13 residues. Germline CDR1 reads SGHNT; CDR2 reads YYREEE (reference sequence). CDR3 nucleotides: TGTGCCAGCAGCTTGGACCCGACGGAGCATAAGTACTTC. Its protein product is CASSLDPTEHKYF. Full variable domain (rest looked up from reference TRBV5-4 and TRBJ2-7): ETGVTQSPTHLIKTRGQQVTLRCSSQSGHNTVSWYQQALGQGPQFIFQYYREEENGRGNFPPRFSGLQFPNYSSELNVNALELDDSALYLCASSLDPTEHKYFGPGTRLTVT.

This clonotype turned up a few times. This chain joins TRBV27 and TRBJ2-7; TRBD1 agrees at 7 bases. From germline, CDR1 is MNHEY and CDR2 SMNVEV (reference sequence). J was trimmed by 2 bases and V by 7 bases; bases with no gene match: 8. The CDR3 loop spans 14 amino acids. CDR3 in amino acids: CASKLRDSTYEQYF. CDR3 bases: TGTGCCAGCAAGCTTCGGGACAGCACCTACGAGCAGTACTTC.

This clonotype came up a few times. The chain employs TRBV6-2 or TRBV6-3 and TRBJ1-1, with no clear D. V was shortened by 0 bases and J by 4 bases, with 12 bases between the two germline ends. The CDR3 loop spans 15 amino acids. CDR1 is MNHEY, CDR2 SVGEGT, per germline. CDR3 amino acids: CASSYSKGFGTEAFF. The CDR3 nucleotides are TGTGCCAGCAGTTACTCCAAAGGATTTGGCACTGAAGCTTTCTTT.

Ten or more counts support this clonotype. The chain is built from TRBV7-6 and TRBJ2-1; 8 bases align to TRBD2. Unmatched junction bases numbered 5, after V lost 4 bases and J lost 0 bases. The CDR3 runs to 16 residues. Germline V lookup: CDR1 SGHVS, CDR2 FNYEAQ. The CDR3 loop is CASSSSSGSSYNEQFF. CDR3 bases: TGTGCCAGCAGCTCCTCCAGCGGGAGCTCCTACAATGAGCAGTTCTTC.

The chain uses TRBV20-1 and TRBJ2-7, with D perhaps matching TRBD2 (5 bases). V was pared by 1 base and J by 6 bases, with 7 bases between. The CDR3 is made up of 11 amino acids. The germline V gene encodes CDR1 DFQATT and CDR2 SNEGSKA (reference sequence). This CDR3 is CSARAGGEQYF. The CDR3 DNA follows: TGCAGTGCTAGAGCTGGAGGCGAGCAGTACTTC.

This clonotype has more than one count but fewer than ten. V and J are TRBV20-1 and TRBJ2-6; TRBD1 might be the D (6 bases). CDR3 size: 15 residues. V shed 3 bases and J shed 2 bases, with 11 bases lying between them. CDR1 is DFQATT, CDR2 SNEGSKA, per germline (reference sequence). The CDR3 region is CSASFAGAGANVLTF. The CDR3 region has the DNA TGCAGTGCTAGTTTTGCAGGGGCTGGGGCCAACGTCCTGACTTTC.

V usage is TRBV19 and J usage is TRBJ2-2; D is uncertain. The V end was cut by 5 bases, the J end by 5 bases, with 3 bases between. The CDR3 has 11 amino acids. Germline V gives CDR1 LNHDA, CDR2 SQIVND (reference sequence). In DNA, the CDR3 is TGTGCCAGTAGTCAGACCGGGGAGCTGTTTTTT. As protein: CASSQTGELFF.

The J gene is TRBJ2-3, the V gene TRBV9; 8 positions match TRBD1. The CDR3 length is 14 residues. CDR1 is SGDLS and CDR2 is YYNGEE in the germline V gene. V shed 3 bases and J 5 bases; nucleotides not matched to a gene: 5. The CDR3 region has the DNA TGTGCCAGCAGCGCCCGGACAGGGCAAGATACGCAGTATTTT. The encoded protein is CASSARTGQDTQYF.

This clonotype was counted once. The chain joins TRBV6-2 or TRBV6-3 to TRBJ1-5; TRBD1 agrees at 10 bases. Unmatched junction bases numbered 9, after V lost 5 bases and J lost 2 bases. CDR3 length: 17 amino acids. The germline gives CDR1 MNHEY, CDR2 SVGEGT. CDR3 in DNA: TGTGCCAGCAGTACCTACCCGGGGACAGGGGGCAATCAGCCCCAGCATTTT. This sequence encodes CASSTYPGTGGNQPQHF.